Sequencing of this T cell receptor beta chain was carried out in a study of cytomegalovirus exposure and HLA in healthy donors. CDR3 length equals 16 residues. V was shortened by 3 bases and J by 0 bases, with 14 bases between the two germline ends. In germline, CDR1 is KGHSH, CDR2 LQKENI. 60 Vbeta and 13 Jbeta primers were used in PCR. Assay used: immunoSEQ multiplex PCR; TCRdb lists only in-frame clones, some missing. The data hold roughly 220,000 clones, with 82% observed a single time. The V and J genes are TRBV18 and TRBJ1-1; D gene ambiguous. Material for sequencing was PBMCs. This TCR derives from a woman in her 40s in good health and CMV-seronegative. The CDR3, as DNA: TGTGCCAGCTCACCGAACCCGGCTAGCATGAACACTGAAGCTTTCTTT. As protein: CASSPNPASMNTEAFF.